Below are 3 T cell receptor beta chains sequenced from a single sample in a study of monozygotic twins with inflammatory bowel disease. TCRdb processed the 5' RACE reads again and assigns one entry to each CDR3 protein, with no DNA. This repertoire comprises fewer than 400,000 distinct CDR3 sequences; its ten largest clones make up 5.6%. What was sequenced was blood. The receptors were gathered from a human donor with ulcerative colitis or Crohn's disease, or a healthy co-twin of an affected twin (not recorded which).

This rearrangement joins TRBV5-1 to TRBJ1-1; lacking DNA, the TRBD1 call made by TCRdb goes unchecked. The CDR3 sequence is 13 residues long. The germline V gene encodes CDR1 SGHRS and CDR2 YFSETQ. CDR3 in amino acids: CASSLTGNTEAFF.

The J gene is TRBJ1-2, the V gene TRBV7-9. Germline V CDR1 and CDR2: SEHNR, FQNEAQ (reference sequence). There are 12 residues in the CDR3. This CDR3 is CASSPNGDGYTF.

The chain employs TRBV28 and TRBJ2-3; TCRdb proposes TRBD1, but this gene call is untestable without DNA. The CDR3 is 15 amino acids. Per the germline V gene, CDR1 is MDHEN and CDR2 is SYDVKM. The CDR3 loop reads CASSLLGTGTDTQYF.